Listed below are T cell receptor beta chains from one sample, sequenced in a study of T cell repertoires in cytomegalovirus infection. TCRdb processed the reads anew with MiXCR; each CDR3 protein has one entry. The sample includes 640,000 or so distinct CDR3 sequences, roughly 30% of them seen just once. The antigens these receptors bind are not known. Sequences were derived from cultured PBMCs, sampled from culture after CMV antigen stimulation. These receptors originate from a human donor in good health (CMV status not recorded). Some clones in this sample may be carry-over from other donors' samples. The CDR3 runs from the conserved cysteine through the conserved F or W. Each record gives: V gene, J gene, D gene, clone size, CDR3 DNA, CDR3 protein. D genes are given only for firm matches. Size is stated for part of the rows, as once, few or many counts, or as a class when the clone is expanded.

>TRBV7-2|TRBJ2-3|TRBD2|many
TGTGCCAGCAGCTTAGCGCTACTAGCGGGAGGGCGCACAGATACGCAGTATTTT
CASSLALLAGGRTDTQYF
>TRBV6-1|TRBJ2-1|-|-
TGTGCCAGCAGTGACCACAATGAGCAGTTCTTC
CASSDHNEQFF
>TRBV6-2/TRBV6-3|TRBJ2-1|TRBD2|-
TGTGCCAGCAGTCCGCCAGCGGGAGTCTCCTACAATGAGCAGTTCTTC
CASSPPAGVSYNEQFF
>TRBV27|TRBJ2-1|TRBD2|few
TGTGCCAGCAGGCGTGGACTAGCGGGAGTCTCGAGCTCCTACAATGAGCAGTTCTTC
CASRRGLAGVSSSYNEQFF
>TRBV4-1|TRBJ2-1|-|-
TGCGCCAGCAGCCAAGAACCCGCGGCTGGCCGGGGCATGTTCTTC
CASSQEPAAGRGMFF
>TRBV9|TRBJ1-1|-|once
TGTGCCAGCAGCGTAGCGGTGGATGGCACTGAAGCTTTCTTT
CASSVAVDGTEAFF
>TRBV20-1|TRBJ2-5|-|few
TGCAGTGCTAGAGATTCTGCGGACCCGGAAGAGACCCAGTACTTC
CSARDSADPEETQYF
>TRBV4-2|TRBJ1-5|-|-
TGTGCCAGCAGCCAAGAAACCCCCCAGCCCCAGCATTTT
CASSQETPQPQHF
>TRBV12-3/TRBV12-4|TRBJ1-5|-|few
TGTGCCAGCACCAATGGGGTTGGGCCCCAGCATTTT
CASTNGVGPQHF
>TRBV2|TRBJ2-3|-|-
TGTGCCAGGAATTGGGGTCTCACAGATACGCAGTATTTT
CARNWGLTDTQYF
>TRBV20-1|TRBJ1-5|TRBD1|-
TGCAGTGCTAGAGTGGGGACAGAGTATCAGCCCCAGCATTTT
CSARVGTEYQPQHF
>TRBV5-4|TRBJ1-2|-|few
TGTGCCAGCAGCCATCCAACGTCTATCGGCTACACCTTC
CASSHPTSIGYTF
>TRBV10-3|TRBJ1-3|-|-
TGTGCCATCAAGGAGGGAATCGCTGGAAACACCATATATTTT
CAIKEGIAGNTIYF
>TRBV7-2|TRBJ2-3|TRBD2|-
TGTGCCAGCAGCTTAAGGACTAGCGGGAGCCTGTGGGATACGCAGTATTTT
CASSLRTSGSLWDTQYF
>TRBV7-9|TRBJ2-7|TRBD2|few
TGTGCCAGCAGCTTCAGGACTAGCTTCTACGAGCAGTACTTC
CASSFRTSFYEQYF
>TRBV28|TRBJ1-1|-|few
TGTGCCACCACGTGGGGGGGATCTGAAGCTTTCTTT
CATTWGGSEAFF
>TRBV2|TRBJ2-5|TRBD2|-
TGTGCCAGCAGGCCCGGGACTAGCGGCCAAGAGACCCAGTACTTC
CASRPGTSGQETQYF
>TRBV7-8|TRBJ2-7|TRBD1|many
TGTGCCAGCAGCGTGGGACAGGGGGTCTTCGAATACGAGCAGTACTTC
CASSVGQGVFEYEQYF
>TRBV11-3|TRBJ2-1|-|-
TGTGCCAGCAGCCAAACCGGGGAGACCAACAATGAGCAGTTCTTC
CASSQTGETNNEQFF
>TRBV5-4|TRBJ2-1|-|-
TGTGCCAGCAGCTTGAGGGGGAGGAAGAGCTCCTACAATGAGCAGTTCTTC
CASSLRGRKSSYNEQFF
>TRBV7-6|TRBJ2-3|TRBD1|few
TGTGCCAGCAGTCCAACAGGGGGGAGCACAGATACGCAGTATTTT
CASSPTGGSTDTQYF
>TRBV20-1|TRBJ2-7|TRBD1|-
TGCAGTGCTAGAGCTGGACAGGGGGCCTACGAGCAGTACTTC
CSARAGQGAYEQYF
>TRBV27|TRBJ2-3|-|few
TGTGCCAGCAGTTTGATTGGGGGTGATACGCAGTATTTT
CASSLIGGDTQYF
>TRBV6-2/TRBV6-3|TRBJ1-5|-|many
TGTGCCAGCAGTTACACCATCTCGGGTCAGCCCCAGCATTTT
CASSYTISGQPQHF
>TRBV7-9|TRBJ2-5|TRBD1|few
TGTGCCAGCACCTTCCGGGACAGGGGGGACCAAGAGACCCAGTACTTC
CASTFRDRGDQETQYF
>TRBV7-6|TRBJ2-1|TRBD1|-
TGTGCCAGCAGCTTAGACAGGGGGTTGGATGAGCAGTTCTTC
CASSLDRGLDEQFF
>TRBV20-1|TRBJ1-1|-|-
TGCAGTGCTAGACCCTTTGACAGGATTGGAAACACTGAAGCTTTCTTT
CSARPFDRIGNTEAFF
>TRBV20-1|TRBJ2-3|TRBD2|-
TGCAGTAAAGCGGGGGACGACACAGATACGCAGTATTTT
CSKAGDDTDTQYF
>TRBV7-2|TRBJ2-7|TRBD2|many
TGTGCCAGCTCTAGCGGGGGGGCCCCCGCCTACGAGCAGTACTTC
CASSSGGAPAYEQYF
>TRBV7-2|TRBJ1-6|-|many
TGTGCCAGCAGCTTAGAATATAATTCACCCCTCCACTTT
CASSLEYNSPLHF
>TRBV2|TRBJ2-7|-|-
TGTGCCAGCAGAGGTGTAGGGCCCGACGAGCAGTACTTC
CASRGVGPDEQYF
>TRBV28|TRBJ2-7|TRBD1|few
TGTGCCAGCAGGGGAACAGGGGAGCGGTACGAGCAGTACTTC
CASRGTGERYEQYF
>TRBV12-5|TRBJ1-4|-|-
TGTGCTAGTGGAATGACAGGAAGAAATGAAAAACTGTTTTTT
CASGMTGRNEKLFF
>TRBV7-9|TRBJ2-1|TRBD2|-
TGTGCCAGCAGCTTGCGGGAGGAGGGGTTCTTC
CASSLREEGFF
>TRBV19|TRBJ1-1|-|few
TGTGCCAGTAGTTCCCGGACGGGTCCCACTGAAGCTTTCTTT
CASSSRTGPTEAFF
>TRBV6-1|TRBJ2-1|-|few
TGTGCCAGCACACGAGCTGGGGGCAATGAGCAGTTCTTC
CASTRAGGNEQFF
>TRBV6-1|TRBJ2-5|-|few
TGTGCCAGCAGTGTCTCTGTTCAGACCCAGTACTTC
CASSVSVQTQYF